These T cell receptor beta chains were read from a single sample in a study of beta chain features in type 1 diabetes. Only in-frame clones appear in the TCRdb table, and some are missing; sequencing was by immunoSEQ multiplex PCR. The repertoire holds 300,000 or so clones, with about 13% as singletons. Sequencing input: naive CD4+ T cells from blood. Every receptor here comes from a man aged 25 to 40 with type 1 diabetes. Both conserved end residues are part of each CDR3. The D gene is left open where the match is weak. Clone size is shown for a subset of rows, as once, few, many or a class of expanded clone.

d_call: .
clone_size: few
j_call: TRBJ2-7
v_call: TRBV10-3
cdr3_nt: TGTGCCATCAGGGACCAACAGGGCTACGAGCAGTACTTC
cdr3_aa: CAIRDQQGYEQYF

d_call: TRBD1
clone_size: few
j_call: TRBJ2-7
v_call: TRBV13
cdr3_nt: TGTGCCAGCAGCCCTCGACAGGGTTGGAGCCACGAGCAGTACTTC
cdr3_aa: CASSPRQGWSHEQYF

d_call: TRBD2
clone_size: .
j_call: TRBJ2-1
v_call: TRBV5-1
cdr3_nt: TGCGCCAGCAGTCAGCGGGAGTTGTCTGAGCAGTTCTTC
cdr3_aa: CASSQRELSEQFF

d_call: TRBD1
clone_size: few
j_call: TRBJ2-5
v_call: TRBV15
cdr3_nt: TGTGCCACCAGCAGACGGACAGGGGGCCAAGAGACCCAGTACTTC
cdr3_aa: CATSRRTGGQETQYF

d_call: .
clone_size: few
j_call: TRBJ1-1
v_call: TRBV4-3
cdr3_nt: TGCGCCAGCAGCCCCATTATATCCCAGACTGAAGCTTTCTTT
cdr3_aa: CASSPIISQTEAFF

d_call: TRBD1
clone_size: few
j_call: TRBJ1-5
v_call: TRBV4-2
cdr3_nt: TGTGCCAGCAGCCAAAGCGTACAGGGGGTTACGCCCCAGCATTTT
cdr3_aa: CASSQSVQGVTPQHF

d_call: .
clone_size: .
j_call: TRBJ1-5
v_call: TRBV27
cdr3_nt: TGTGCCAGCCCACTTCCGGGGTTAAGGGAGCCCCAGCATTTT
cdr3_aa: CASPLPGLREPQHF

d_call: .
clone_size: .
j_call: TRBJ2-3
v_call: TRBV4-3
cdr3_nt: TGCGCCAGCAGCCAAGAGGGGGAGCGGGCAAGTAGCACAGATACGCAGTATTTT
cdr3_aa: CASSQEGERASSTDTQYF

d_call: TRBD2
clone_size: few
j_call: TRBJ2-5
v_call: TRBV5-4
cdr3_nt: TGTGCCAGCAGACCCGGACTAGCGGAAGAGACCCAGTACTTC
cdr3_aa: CASRPGLAEETQYF

d_call: .
clone_size: few
j_call: TRBJ2-1
v_call: TRBV27
cdr3_nt: TGTGCCAGCAATCGAGGGTTGTACTACAATGAGCAGTTCTTC
cdr3_aa: CASNRGLYYNEQFF